This is a list of T cell receptor beta chains from one sample in a study of blood T cell repertoires in COVID-19. Here immunoSEQ multiplex PCR was the method, and the copy in TCRdb shows in-frame clones only, minus some. The repertoire includes 95,000 to 120,000 clones, around four fifths of them detected once, and just over 4% sits in the top ten. Sequenced: peripheral blood. The receptors stem from a woman aged 70-85 years with acute or convalescent COVID-19. The CDR3 runs from the conserved cysteine through the conserved F or W. D genes are given only for firm matches. Some rows mark clone size as missing; the rest say once, few, many or name a class of expanded clone.

V: TRBV19; size: few; J: TRBJ1-1; D: TRBD1; CDR3: CASSIGTGFKNTEAFF; DNA: TGTGCCAGTAGTATTGGGACAGGATTCAAAAACACTGAAGCTTTCTTT
V: TRBV28; size: NA; J: TRBJ2-2; D: TRBD1; CDR3: CASTRTGGSNTGELFF; DNA: TGTGCCAGCACCAGGACAGGGGGGTCTAACACCGGGGAGCTGTTTTTT
V: TRBV7-2; size: NA; J: TRBJ1-6; D: TRBD1; CDR3: CASSRTGWDSPLHF; DNA: TGTGCCAGCAGCCGGACAGGGTGGGATTCACCCCTCCACTTT
V: TRBV7-9; size: once; J: TRBJ1-1; D: NA; CDR3: CASSLHGRYEAFF; DNA: TGTGCCAGCAGCTTACACGGGAGATATGAAGCTTTCTTT
V: TRBV5-4; size: NA; J: TRBJ2-4; D: TRBD2; CDR3: CASSHLGEGNIQYF; DNA: TGTGCCAGCAGCCATCTAGGGGAGGGAAACATTCAGTACTTC
V: TRBV30; size: NA; J: TRBJ2-7; D: TRBD1; CDR3: CAWSQQGAYEQYF; DNA: TGTGCCTGGAGCCAACAGGGGGCCTACGAGCAGTACTTC
V: TRBV30; size: NA; J: TRBJ1-1; D: TRBD1; CDR3: CAWSVGQGVEAFF; DNA: TGTGCCTGGAGCGTGGGACAGGGAGTTGAAGCTTTCTTT
V: TRBV18; size: NA; J: TRBJ2-2; D: NA; CDR3: CASSPFSPGAAGELFF; DNA: TGTGCCAGCTCACCATTCAGCCCGGGAGCCGCGGGGGAGCTGTTTTTT
V: TRBV6-5; size: NA; J: TRBJ1-5; D: NA; CDR3: CASSSSQGYDQPQHF; DNA: TGTGCCAGCAGTTCATCTCAGGGTTACGATCAGCCCCAGCATTTT
V: TRBV11-2; size: NA; J: TRBJ2-2; D: TRBD2; CDR3: CASSKGTSGGAFPGELFF; DNA: TGTGCCAGCAGCAAGGGGACTAGCGGGGGGGCCTTCCCCGGGGAGCTGTTTTTT
V: TRBV5-1; size: NA; J: TRBJ1-1; D: NA; CDR3: CASSFQAGIGAEAFF; DNA: TGCGCCAGCAGCTTTCAGGCAGGGATTGGTGCTGAAGCTTTCTTT
V: TRBV7-2; size: NA; J: TRBJ1-2; D: NA; CDR3: CASSLAYRGMGGYTF; DNA: TGTGCCAGCAGCTTAGCTTATCGGGGGATGGGTGGCTACACCTTC
V: TRBV3-1/TRBV3-2; size: NA; J: TRBJ1-5; D: TRBD1; CDR3: CASSQGQGDRPQHF; DNA: TGTGCCAGCAGCCAAGGACAGGGAGATAGGCCCCAGCATTTT
V: TRBV5-4; size: once; J: TRBJ1-2; D: TRBD1; CDR3: CASSLVGQGARGYTF; DNA: TGTGCCAGCAGCTTGGTCGGACAGGGGGCTCGGGGCTACACCTTC
V: TRBV19; size: NA; J: TRBJ1-1; D: NA; CDR3: CASNSRGHLNTEAFF; DNA: TGTGCCAGTAATTCCCGGGGACACCTGAACACTGAAGCTTTCTTT
V: TRBV4-2; size: NA; J: TRBJ1-3; D: TRBD1; CDR3: CASSRGQGLSGNTIYF; DNA: TGTGCCAGCAGCCGCGGACAGGGCCTCTCTGGAAACACCATATATTTT
V: TRBV6-1; size: NA; J: TRBJ1-2; D: NA; CDR3: CASSEAGSNYGYTF; DNA: TGTGCCAGCAGTGAGGCAGGATCTAACTATGGCTACACCTTC
V: TRBV2; size: once; J: TRBJ1-6; D: TRBD1; CDR3: CASGGQGASSYNSPLHF; DNA: TGTGCCAGCGGGGGGCAGGGGGCTAGCTCCTATAATTCACCCCTCCACTTT
V: TRBV9; size: NA; J: TRBJ1-2; D: TRBD1; CDR3: CASSTRTGGYTF; DNA: TGTGCCAGCAGCACCCGGACAGGCGGCTACACCTTC
V: TRBV7-2; size: NA; J: TRBJ1-2; D: NA; CDR3: CASSLPQLGQNYGYTF; DNA: TGTGCCAGCAGCTTACCCCAGCTGGGACAAAACTATGGCTACACCTTC
V: TRBV15; size: once; J: TRBJ2-3; D: NA; CDR3: CATSRELKQSDTQYF; DNA: TGTGCCACCAGCAGAGAGTTAAAACAATCAGATACGCAGTATTTT
V: TRBV24-1; size: NA; J: TRBJ2-3; D: TRBD1; CDR3: CATSDSWDRARTDTQYF; DNA: TGTGCCACCAGTGATTCATGGGACAGGGCTCGCACAGATACGCAGTATTTT
V: TRBV4-1; size: NA; J: TRBJ2-7; D: NA; CDR3: CASSPGVRGVDEQYF; DNA: TGCGCCAGCAGCCCAGGCGTCAGGGGGGTCGACGAGCAGTACTTC
V: TRBV6-6; size: NA; J: TRBJ1-5; D: NA; CDR3: CASSYSYGYSNQPQHF; DNA: TGTGCCAGCAGTTACTCTTACGGGTATAGCAATCAGCCCCAGCATTTT
V: TRBV2; size: NA; J: TRBJ2-3; D: NA; CDR3: CASSPRQSTDTQYF; DNA: TGTGCCAGCAGTCCCAGGCAGAGCACAGATACGCAGTATTTT
V: TRBV6-4; size: NA; J: TRBJ1-5; D: NA; CDR3: CASSETRGALQHF; DNA: TGTGCCAGCAGTGAAACCAGGGGCGCACTGCAGCATTTT
V: TRBV3-1/TRBV3-2; size: once; J: TRBJ1-5; D: TRBD1; CDR3: CASSLGQGNQPQHF; DNA: TGTGCCAGTTCCCTAGGACAGGGAAATCAGCCCCAGCATTTT
V: TRBV5-4; size: NA; J: TRBJ2-7; D: NA; CDR3: CASSLGAAGEQYF; DNA: TGTGCCAGCAGCTTGGGGGCGGCGGGGGAGCAGTACTTC
V: TRBV5-1; size: NA; J: TRBJ2-7; D: NA; CDR3: CASSFRPGGVKSYEQYF; DNA: TGCGCCAGCAGCTTCCGACCAGGAGGGGTGAAGTCCTACGAGCAGTACTTC
V: TRBV7-3; size: few; J: TRBJ1-4; D: NA; CDR3: CASSFLPSTNEKLFF; DNA: TGTGCCAGCAGCTTCCTACCCTCAACTAATGAAAAACTGTTTTTT
V: TRBV5-4; size: NA; J: TRBJ1-6; D: TRBD1; CDR3: CASSLGQGADSPLHF; DNA: TGTGCCAGCAGCTTGGGACAGGGGGCTGATTCACCCCTCCACTTT
V: TRBV11-3; size: NA; J: TRBJ2-1; D: NA; CDR3: CASSLDPSEQFF; DNA: TGTGCCAGCAGCTTAGATCCCAGTGAGCAGTTCTTC
V: TRBV4-1; size: few; J: TRBJ1-6; D: NA; CDR3: CASSQTRQISYNSPLHF; DNA: TGCGCCAGCAGCCAAACCCGACAGATCTCCTATAATTCACCCCTCCACTTT
V: TRBV7-2; size: NA; J: TRBJ2-7; D: NA; CDR3: CASSPGTDSYEQYF; DNA: TGTGCCAGCAGCCCCGGGACTGATTCCTACGAGCAGTACTTC
V: TRBV5-4; size: NA; J: TRBJ2-1; D: TRBD1; CDR3: CASSVGLTGGQNNEQFF; DNA: TGTGCCAGCAGCGTGGGACTCACAGGGGGGCAAAACAATGAGCAGTTCTTC
V: TRBV7-2; size: NA; J: TRBJ2-1; D: TRBD1; CDR3: CASSLRTGGLSEQFF; DNA: TGTGCCAGCAGCTTAAGGACAGGGGGCTTGAGTGAGCAGTTCTTC
V: TRBV7-3; size: NA; J: TRBJ2-2; D: NA; CDR3: CASSLMGHGGSGTGELFF; DNA: TGTGCCAGCAGCTTAATGGGACACGGCGGGAGTGGCACCGGGGAGCTGTTTTTT